This note documents a single T cell receptor beta chain sequence. Its antigen is unidentified. The data derive from a study of T cell repertoires in cytomegalovirus infection. Study context: Indicated by public TCR beta signatures were CMV infection and matching HLA type. Study results and limitations: CMV carriers having the relevant HLA were flagged by cumulative public TCR beta family frequency. HLA-C-restricted CMV clonotypes gave the most frequent clonotype in two of eight donors.

V lost 2 bases and J lost 8, with 13 bases in between. Germline-derived CDR1 and CDR2 are MNHEY and SVGAGI. The CDR3 is 15 residues long. TCRdb passed the reads through MiXCR, listing each CDR3 protein once. The data hold some 450,000 distinct CDR3 sequences, with roughly 31% observed a single time. Input material: PBMCs. The origin of this receptor is a human donor in good health (CMV status not recorded). Some clones in this sample may be carry-over from other donors' samples. V and J are TRBV6-5 and TRBJ1-6; D is possibly TRBD1 (6 bases). DNA of the CDR3: TGTGCCAGCAGTTACGGGGGCGATTCGGATTCACCCCTCCACTTT. It specifies CASSYGGDSDSPLHF.